This T cell receptor beta chain was captured by sequencing in a study of human T cells and chemical hapten exposure. Study information: Small pooled library volume differences mainly caused per-sample TCR yield variation.

Unfractionated whole blood yielded total RNA. What the library attached to individual cDNA molecules were unique molecular identifiers. Original data processing: The number of TCRs in each sample had a median of approximately 96,000 and spanned about 23,224 to 700,000. TCRdb passed the reads through MiXCR, listing each CDR3 protein once. Here the V and J calls rest on TCRdb's processing, not on the authors' analysis. This table has about 120,000 distinct CDR3 sequences, over 6.5% appearing once. Broader study findings: Once DPC sensitization occurred, TCRs above 1 in 1000 frequency showed no change.

In its sample, this clonotype was seen many times. Its antigen is unknown. Trimming took 2 bases from V and 8 from J, leaving 8 bases between them. The CDR3 has 12 residues. The source of this sequence is a human donor in good health. Some clones in this sample may be carry-over from other donors' samples. Input material: whole blood. The chain joins TRBV12-3 or TRBV12-4 to TRBJ2-3, with no clear D. The CDR3 is CASSLRRITQYF. The CDR3 bases are TGTGCCAGCAGTTTAAGGCGGATTACGCAGTATTTT.